The rows below give T cell receptor beta chains drawn from one sample of a study of T cell responses to AZD1222 COVID-19 vaccine. Sequencing used immunoSEQ multiplex PCR; TCRdb keeps in-frame clones, though not all of them. The sample holds roughly 150,000 clones; roughly 92% are singletons and the top ten take around 3.6%. This sample comprised peripheral blood, obtained on day 0 of AZD1222 vaccination. The source is an adult in good health. Both conserved end residues are trimmed from each CDR3.

length,J,V,CDR3
12,TRBJ1-5,TRBV20-1,SASLGQVNQPQH
13,TRBJ1-1,TRBV19,ASSSRGSVNTEAF
11,TRBJ2-7,TRBV5-1,ASSGTSSYEQY
12,TRBJ2-7,TRBV5-5,ASSLVGLSYEQY
10,TRBJ2-7,TRBV25-1,ASSDRQARST
17,TRBJ2-4,TRBV4-2,ASSQESSASGEDKNIQY
11,TRBJ1-5,TRBV19,ASSLQGVQPQH
14,TRBJ2-7,TRBV5-1,ASSQRTSGRIYEQY
12,TRBJ1-1,TRBV13,ASSLDRGRTEAF
10,TRBJ2-5,TRBV10-2,ASRQGMETQY
12,TRBJ2-7,TRBV10-3,AISEPEGKYEQY
10,TRBJ1-2,TRBV10-3,AITGSNSGYT
12,TRBJ2-7,TRBV28,ASSRSGTFYEQY
13,TRBJ2-1,TRBV7-2,ASSWGTSGNNEQF
9,TRBJ1-2,TRBV6-5,ATSGGGGYT
10,TRBJ2-7,TRBV30,AWSPQSTRQY
11,TRBJ1-5,TRBV3-1/TRBV3-2,ASRFARNQPQH
14,TRBJ1-5,TRBV28,ASSTRGGPRGQPQH
12,TRBJ1-5,TRBV2,ASSEQGGNQPQH
10,TRBJ1-2,TRBV10-2,ASSAGDYGYT
9,TRBJ2-7,TRBV12-3/TRBV12-4,ASSYSYEQY
11,TRBJ2-5,TRBV6-5,ASSSGRGETQY
13,TRBJ2-7,TRBV28,ASTERGAGILRQY
15,TRBJ2-2,TRBV19,ASSILGLAANTGELF
12,TRBJ1-1,TRBV5-1,ASSINGANTEAF
12,TRBJ2-7,TRBV27,ASSLSGPSYEQY
14,TRBJ1-2,TRBV4-3,ASSQDRGATDYGYT
11,TRBJ2-7,TRBV7-2,ASSLRGGVEQY
13,TRBJ2-1,TRBV7-9,ASSRTGGTYNEQF
16,TRBJ1-5,TRBV4-1,ASSQSDMGFYSNQPQH
10,TRBJ2-7,TRBV30,AWETGVYEQY
11,TRBJ2-5,TRBV28,ASSPTGRETQY
12,TRBJ1-2,TRBV10-2,ALRGGTTNYGYT
13,TRBJ1-2,TRBV3-1/TRBV3-2,ASSQGGQPYYGYT
10,TRBJ2-4,TRBV18,ASSPKRNIQY
10,TRBJ2-5,TRBV5-1,ASSAGRETQY
13,TRBJ2-1,TRBV7-3,ASSSSPGLMNEQF
13,TRBJ1-2,TRBV10-3,AISGAVGGNYGYT